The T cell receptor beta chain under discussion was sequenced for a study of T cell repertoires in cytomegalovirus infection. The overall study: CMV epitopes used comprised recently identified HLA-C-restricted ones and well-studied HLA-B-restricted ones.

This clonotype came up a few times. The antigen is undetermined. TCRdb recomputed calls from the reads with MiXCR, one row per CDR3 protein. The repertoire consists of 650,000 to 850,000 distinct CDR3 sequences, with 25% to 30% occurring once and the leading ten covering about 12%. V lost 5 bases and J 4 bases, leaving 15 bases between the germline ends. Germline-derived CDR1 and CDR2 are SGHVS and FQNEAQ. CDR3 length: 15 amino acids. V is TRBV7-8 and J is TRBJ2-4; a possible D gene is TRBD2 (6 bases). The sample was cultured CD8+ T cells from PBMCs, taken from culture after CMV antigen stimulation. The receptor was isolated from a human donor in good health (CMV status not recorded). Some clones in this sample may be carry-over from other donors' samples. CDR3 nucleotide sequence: TGTGCCAGCAGCCCCTCGGCCGGGAGTAAAAACATTCAGTACTTC. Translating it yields CASSPSAGSKNIQYF.